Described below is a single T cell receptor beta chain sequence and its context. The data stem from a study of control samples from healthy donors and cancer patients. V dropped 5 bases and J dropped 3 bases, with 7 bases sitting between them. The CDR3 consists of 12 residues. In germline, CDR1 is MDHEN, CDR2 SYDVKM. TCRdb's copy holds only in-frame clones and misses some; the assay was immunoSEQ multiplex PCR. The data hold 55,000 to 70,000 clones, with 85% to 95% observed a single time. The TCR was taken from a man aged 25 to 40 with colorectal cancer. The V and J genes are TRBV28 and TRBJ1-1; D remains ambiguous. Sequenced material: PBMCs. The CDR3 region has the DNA TGTGCCAGCAGTCCCCCGGACACTGAAGCTTTCTTT. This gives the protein CASSPPDTEAFF. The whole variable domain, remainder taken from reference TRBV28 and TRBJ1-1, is DVKVTQSSRYLVKRTGEKVFLECVQDMDHENMFWYRQDPGLGLRLIYFSYDVKMKEKGDIPEGYSVSREKKERFSLILESASTNQTSMYLCASSPPDTEAFFGQGTRLTVV.